These T cell receptor beta chains were read from a single sample in a study of human T cells and chemical hapten exposure. TCRdb reanalysed the RACE reads using MiXCR and keeps one entry per CDR3 protein. This table has approximately 180,000 distinct CDR3 sequences, about 31% appearing once. Here the sequenced sample was whole blood, taken in connection with sensitization to the hapten diphenylcyclopropenone (DPC). Every receptor here comes from a woman aged 25 to 45 with alopecia areata. Some clones in this sample may be carry-over from other donors' samples. The CDR3 runs from the conserved cysteine through the conserved F or W. Each record gives: CDR3 length, J gene, D gene, clone size, V gene, CDR3 DNA, CDR3 protein. The D gene is left open where the match is weak. A row's size may be missing; if present it is once, few, many or a size class.

17 TRBJ2-3 TRBD2 NA TRBV7-2 TGTGCCAGCAGCCAAGGGCCTAGCGGGGGTGGAGCAGATACGCAGTATTTT CASSQGPSGGGADTQYF
13 TRBJ1-1 NA NA TRBV21-1 TGTGCCAGCAGCAAAGTTCGGAAGACTGAAGCTTTCTTT CASSKVRKTEAFF
15 TRBJ2-7 TRBD1 NA TRBV4-3 TGCGCCAGCAGCCAAGGTGCAGGGGGCGTTTACGAGCAGTACTTC CASSQGAGGVYEQYF
14 TRBJ2-1 NA few TRBV20-1 TGCAGTGCTAGAGTAGGGGCCTGGGGCAATGAGCAGTTCTTC CSARVGAWGNEQFF
13 TRBJ1-1 NA NA TRBV14 TGTGCCAGCAGCCAAAGGGGGAACACTGAAGCTTTCTTT CASSQRGNTEAFF
13 TRBJ2-3 NA NA TRBV6-5 TGTGCCAGCAGTTACCATCGACAGGAAACGCAGTATTTT CASSYHRQETQYF
16 TRBJ1-5 TRBD1 few TRBV18 TGTGCCAGCTCACCACCGGGGCAGGGGGCTAATCAGCCCCAGCATTTT CASSPPGQGANQPQHF
16 TRBJ2-2 NA few TRBV3-1 TGTGCCAGCAGCCAAGAAGGGCAGGGGAACACCGGGGAGCTGTTTTTT CASSQEGQGNTGELFF
14 TRBJ2-1 TRBD2 NA TRBV28 TGTGCCAGCAGTCGGACTAGCGGGAGGAATGAGCAGTTCTTC CASSRTSGRNEQFF
16 TRBJ1-3 TRBD1 few TRBV6-6 TGTGCCAGCAGTTACGGGACAGAGAACTCTGGAAACACCATATATTTT CASSYGTENSGNTIYF